The rows below give T cell receptor beta chains drawn from one sample of a study of T cell changes during pregnancy in multiple sclerosis. The table came from immunoSEQ multiplex PCR; TCRdb's copy has only in-frame clones and leaves some out. The sample contains approximately 40,000 clones, just over 90% of which appear only once. This sample comprised CD4+ T cells from peripheral blood mononuclear cells, obtained in the third trimester of pregnancy. The receptors were sampled from a female donor in good health, enrolled as a control in a pregnancy study. Both conserved end residues are part of each CDR3. D genes are given only for firm matches. Expanded clones are given a class, and other clones once, few, many or no size at all.

v_gene	j_gene	d_gene	abundance	CDR3aa	CDR3nt
TRBV19	TRBJ2-7	.	.	CASSIVAEAYEQYF	TGTGCCAGTAGTATTGTAGCGGAAGCCTACGAGCAGTACTTC
TRBV5-4	TRBJ2-2	.	.	CASSLEQAGGELFF	TGTGCCAGCAGCTTGGAACAGGCTGGCGGGGAGCTGTTTTTT
TRBV6-1	TRBJ2-7	TRBD1	.	CASSSGQGVSYEQYF	TGTGCCAGCAGCTCCGGACAGGGTGTCTCCTACGAGCAGTACTTC
TRBV9	TRBJ2-1	TRBD2	.	CASSVGRAGTSSYNEQFF	TGTGCCAGCAGCGTAGGCCGAGCGGGAACGAGCTCCTACAATGAGCAGTTCTTC
TRBV4-2	TRBJ2-5	TRBD2	.	CASSQDVAGGKVLTQYF	TGTGCCAGCAGCCAAGATGTCGCGGGAGGAAAGGTTCTGACCCAGTACTTC
TRBV18	TRBJ1-1	.	.	CASSPRGQNTEAFF	TGTGCCAGCTCGCCGCGGGGGCAGAACACTGAAGCTTTCTTT
TRBV5-1	TRBJ2-7	TRBD1	once	CASRSTGTGAYEQYF	TGCGCCAGCAGAAGTACCGGGACAGGGGCCTACGAGCAGTACTTC
TRBV28	TRBJ2-1	TRBD2	.	CASSLGLAGMDEQFF	TGTGCCAGCAGTTTGGGGCTAGCGGGAATGGATGAGCAGTTCTTC
TRBV6-1	TRBJ2-7	.	.	CASSEVSTYEQYF	TGTGCCAGCAGTGAAGTGTCCACATACGAGCAGTACTTC
TRBV18	TRBJ1-5	.	.	CASSPMEGMNQPQHF	TGTGCCAGCTCCCCTATGGAGGGGATGAATCAGCCCCAGCATTTT
TRBV29-1	TRBJ1-5	.	.	CSVGRGDQPQHF	TGCAGCGTTGGGAGGGGTGATCAGCCCCAGCATTTT
TRBV29-1	TRBJ2-5	.	.	CSVAGGPETQYF	TGCAGCGTTGCAGGAGGTCCCGAGACCCAGTACTTC
TRBV28	TRBJ1-1	.	.	CASSLGRRGRLNTEAFF	TGTGCCAGCAGTTTGGGTAGGAGAGGCCGTTTGAACACTGAAGCTTTCTTT
TRBV5-1	TRBJ1-2	TRBD1	.	CASSSMTGRTNYGYTF	TGCGCCAGCAGCTCGATGACAGGGAGGACTAACTATGGCTACACCTTC
TRBV19	TRBJ2-1	TRBD1	.	CASSGQGSNEQFF	TGTGCCAGTAGCGGACAGGGCTCGAATGAGCAGTTCTTC
TRBV28	TRBJ2-2	.	.	CASSPTMGRHTGELFF	TGTGCCAGCAGTCCGACCATGGGGCGCCATACCGGGGAGCTGTTTTTT
TRBV18	TRBJ2-5	TRBD2	.	CASSPNPGLEGETQYF	TGTGCCAGCTCTCCAAATCCGGGACTAGAAGGGGAGACCCAGTACTTC
TRBV5-6	TRBJ2-7	.	.	CATSKGLQFSEQYF	TGTGCCACCTCTAAGGGACTCCAGTTCTCCGAGCAGTACTTC
TRBV18	TRBJ1-1	TRBD1	.	CASSPLVTGGKTEAFF	TGTGCCAGCTCACCTCTCGTGACAGGGGGCAAAACTGAAGCTTTCTTT
TRBV6-6	TRBJ1-2	TRBD1	.	CASRGPGTGGNYGYTF	TGTGCCAGCAGAGGCCCCGGGACAGGGGGCAACTATGGCTACACCTTC
TRBV5-1	TRBJ2-7	.	.	CASSLGTVLSEQYF	TGCGCCAGCAGCTTGGGGACAGTCCTTTCCGAGCAGTACTTC
TRBV29-1	TRBJ2-6	.	.	CSVARDIDSGANVLTF	TGCAGCGTTGCCCGGGACATAGACTCTGGGGCCAACGTCCTGACTTTC
TRBV6-6	TRBJ1-3	.	.	CASSLQVPGNTIYF	TGTGCCAGCAGTTTACAGGTTCCGGGAAACACCATATATTTT
TRBV2	TRBJ1-2	.	.	CASSEPPLFAGRDNYGYTF	TGTGCCAGCAGTGAGCCCCCACTATTCGCGGGACGTGATAACTATGGCTACACCTTC
TRBV6-5	TRBJ1-6	TRBD1	.	CASSFRTGSSSPLHF	TGTGCCAGCAGCTTCCGGACAGGGTCATCTTCACCCCTCCACTTT
TRBV5-1	TRBJ1-4	.	.	CASSPGAGMGGEKLFF	TGCGCCAGCAGCCCTGGGGCGGGGATGGGCGGAGAAAAACTGTTTTTT
TRBV5-4	TRBJ1-1	.	.	CASTRKGGGTEAFF	TGTGCCAGCACCCGGAAGGGCGGGGGCACTGAAGCTTTCTTT
TRBV2	TRBJ1-4	.	.	CASLTSLRGVNEKLFF	TGTGCCAGCCTTACTAGCCTTCGGGGGGTCAATGAAAAACTGTTTTTT
TRBV10-2	TRBJ2-5	TRBD2	.	CASSIGLAPETQYF	TGCGCCAGCAGTATCGGACTAGCCCCCGAGACCCAGTACTTC
TRBV10-2	TRBJ1-5	.	.	CASSRLYSNQPQHF	TGCGCCAGCAGCAGACTGTATAGCAATCAGCCCCAGCATTTT
TRBV5-1	TRBJ2-7	.	.	CASSLGGSSYEQYF	TGCGCCAGCAGTCTTGGAGGCAGCTCCTACGAGCAGTACTTC
TRBV6-5	TRBJ1-2	TRBD1	.	CASRQTGAYGYTF	TGTGCCAGCAGGCAGACAGGGGCCTATGGCTACACCTTC
TRBV7-9	TRBJ2-3	.	.	CAGKRASADTQYF	TGTGCCGGTAAGCGGGCTTCTGCAGATACGCAGTATTTT
TRBV27	TRBJ1-2	.	.	CASSLFSSANYGYTF	TGTGCCAGCAGTTTATTTTCCTCAGCTAACTATGGCTACACCTTC
TRBV6-1	TRBJ2-7	TRBD1	once	CASSATTGGYEQYF	TGTGCCAGCAGTGCCACTACAGGGGGCTACGAGCAGTACTTC
TRBV9	TRBJ2-1	.	.	CASSVGSSGNEQFF	TGTGCCAGCAGCGTTGGATCTTCAGGCAATGAGCAGTTCTTC
TRBV10-3	TRBJ2-5	TRBD1	.	CATSRGTGTGGQETQYF	TGTGCCACCTCCAGGGGTACCGGGACAGGGGGCCAAGAGACCCAGTACTTC
TRBV28	TRBJ1-5	.	once	CASSRPIGGGDQPQHF	TGTGCCAGCAGCCGCCCCATAGGGGGTGGGGATCAGCCCCAGCATTTT
TRBV19	TRBJ1-5	.	.	CASHWGGGESPQHF	TGTGCCAGCCATTGGGGAGGCGGCGAATCGCCCCAGCATTTT
TRBV9	TRBJ2-3	.	.	CASSPGILTDTQYF	TGTGCCAGCAGCCCGGGGATCCTCACAGATACGCAGTATTTT
TRBV28	TRBJ1-4	.	.	CASSTSGHPNEKLFF	TGTGCCAGCAGCACCTCGGGACATCCTAATGAAAAACTGTTTTTT
TRBV19	TRBJ1-5	TRBD1	.	CASSQGTGGGQPQHF	TGTGCCAGTAGTCAAGGAACAGGGGGAGGACAGCCCCAGCATTTT
TRBV18	TRBJ2-5	TRBD1	.	CASSTGTGSLQETQYF	TGTGCCAGCTCAACCGGGACAGGGTCACTTCAAGAGACCCAGTACTTC
TRBV5-1	TRBJ2-3	TRBD2	.	CASSLAGGYTDTQYF	TGCGCCAGCAGCTTGGCGGGAGGGTACACAGATACGCAGTATTTT
TRBV18	TRBJ2-7	.	.	CASSPPNNAYEQYF	TGTGCCAGCTCACCACCTAACAACGCCTACGAGCAGTACTTC
TRBV27	TRBJ1-6	.	.	CASSSPPRGSPLHF	TGTGCCAGCAGTTCCCCTCCCCGAGGTTCACCCCTCCACTTT
TRBV5-4	TRBJ2-3	.	.	CASSLGGGNTDTQYF	TGTGCCAGCAGCTTAGGTGGCGGAAACACAGATACGCAGTATTTT
TRBV27	TRBJ2-7	TRBD2	.	CASSKLAADYEQYF	TGTGCCAGCAGTAAACTAGCGGCGGACTACGAGCAGTACTTC
TRBV19	TRBJ1-2	TRBD1	.	CASSKQGATYGYTF	TGTGCCAGTAGTAAACAGGGGGCGACCTATGGCTACACCTTC
TRBV5-1	TRBJ1-4	TRBD1	.	CASSFGTGLEKLFF	TGCGCCAGCAGCTTCGGGACAGGGCTGGAAAAACTGTTTTTT
TRBV14	TRBJ1-2	.	.	CASSLALGGNYGYTF	TGTGCCAGCAGCCTCGCCCTGGGGGGGAACTATGGCTACACCTTC
TRBV2	TRBJ2-7	.	.	CASSGGSRAGEQYF	TGTGCCAGCAGCGGCGGGTCCCGCGCGGGCGAGCAGTACTTC
TRBV9	TRBJ2-1	.	.	CASSTLGQGNEQFF	TGTGCCAGCAGCACCCTGGGGCAGGGCAATGAGCAGTTCTTC
TRBV5-1	TRBJ2-7	.	once	CASSTLTGSSYEQYF	TGCGCCAGCAGCACCCTTACAGGTTCCTCCTACGAGCAGTACTTC
TRBV5-8	TRBJ1-4	.	.	CASGPGENSNEKLFF	TGTGCCAGCGGCCCCGGGGAAAACTCTAATGAAAAACTGTTTTTT
TRBV2	TRBJ1-5	.	.	CASSETGKNQPQHF	TGTGCCAGCAGTGAAACAGGGAAAAATCAGCCCCAGCATTTT
TRBV28	TRBJ2-7	.	.	CASTGPGTYEQYF	TGTGCCAGCACCGGGCCGGGAACTTACGAGCAGTACTTC